One sample yielded the 5 T cell receptor beta chains listed below, sequenced in a study of post-analysis software for immune sequencing data. The TCR beta cDNA libraries carried unique molecular identifiers. TCRdb analysed the PCR reads with MiXCR anew, one entry per CDR3 protein. The sample gives 380,000 or so distinct CDR3 sequences, roughly 35% of which show up once; roughly 13% is in the top ten. No antigen is known for these receptors. General study results and limits: TRBV5-6, TRBV5-1 and TRBV20-1 were among 4 or 5 TRBV segments more frequent in patients than controls.

The sequencing input was blood. All receptors derive from a girl aged 10-17 years with multiple sclerosis.

This chain joins TRBV20-1 and TRBJ1-2, with a weak D call TRBD1 (5 bases). This CDR3 contains 14 residues. Germline V CDR1 and CDR2: DFQATT, SNEGSKA (reference sequence). The V and J ends lost 4 bases and 0 bases respectively, with 12 bases between them. Here the CDR3 DNA reads TGCAGTGCTAAAGGGACGGATGCTAACTATGGCTACACCTTC. Amino acid sequence: CSAKGTDANYGYTF.

CDR3 in amino acids: CASSPQVGVGQEQYF. The CDR3 region has the DNA TGTGCCAGCAGCCCACAAGTAGGTGTGGGTCAGGAGCAGTACTTC. The rearrangement joins TRBV3-1 to TRBJ2-5; unclear D gene. V was pared by 4 bases and J by 11 bases, with 23 bases between. This CDR3 is 15 amino acids long. Germline V gene data show CDR1 as LGHDT and CDR2 as YNNKEL (reference sequence).

Notes on this clonotype: The germline gene is not matched at one end of the junction; a read error may be the cause. The chain uses TRBV20-1 and TRBJ2-3; D perhaps matches TRBD2 (6 bases). Germline CDR1 and CDR2: DFQATT and SNEGSKA (reference sequence). CDR3 length equals 16 residues. The DNA for the CDR3 is TGTAGTGCCTTGGAAGGGACTCCAGATATCACAGATACGCAGTATTTT. It is translated as CSALEGTPDITDTQYF.

This clonotype has only a few counts. The chain is built from TRBV15 and TRBJ1-2, with 7 bases fitting TRBD1. With 1 base clipped from V and 4 bases from J, the junction kept 12 bases outside the gene matches. The CDR3 consists of 17 residues. CDR1 and CDR2 from the germline V gene are LNHNV and YYDKDF (reference sequence). DNA for the CDR3: TGTGCCACCAGCAGAGGCAGGGGGGCAGATCTCTCCTATGGCTACACCTTC. As protein: CATSRGRGADLSYGYTF.

The chain links TRBV15 to TRBJ1-5; D remains ambiguous. The CDR3 extends over 13 amino acids. Germline CDR1 LNHNV, CDR2 YYDKDF (reference sequence). The V and J ends lost 0 bases and 7 bases respectively, with 7 bases between them. Here the CDR3 DNA reads TGTGCCACCAGCAGAGATCAAGAGCAGCCCCAGCATTTT. This translates into CATSRDQEQPQHF.